Each of the 7 T cell receptor beta chains below was sequenced from the same sample in a study of metastatic and nonmetastatic thyroid tumors. Patients underwent thyroid surgery, and none had received any treatment before it. TCRdb re-called clones via MiXCR from the PCR reads. The table has tens of thousands of clones, more than 25% seen once; the top ten hold approximately 16%. What was sequenced was blood. The receptors shown here come from a male donor with papillary thyroid cancer or a benign thyroid nodule (not recorded which). Some clones in this sample may be carry-over from other donors' samples.

By share, this clone counts as medium-sized. The chain combines TRBV7-2 with TRBJ2-1; D is undetermined. With 5 bases removed from V and 5 bases from J, the gap between germline ends came to 4 bases. Germline V gene sequence: CDR1 SGHTA, CDR2 FQGNSA. The CDR3 spans 11 residues. The CDR3 protein is CASSTHNEQFF. The CDR3 DNA sequence: TGTGCCAGCAGCACTCACAATGAGCAGTTCTTC.

This CDR3 is CASSQNRAMESPIHF. The CDR3, as DNA: TGTGCCAGTAGCCAAAACAGGGCCATGGAATCACCCATACACTTT. The chain links TRBV19 to TRBJ1-6; weak D call: TRBD1 (6 bases). Germline CDR1 is LNHDA and CDR2 is SQIVND (reference sequence). Trimming removed 6 bases from V and 19 bases from J, with 28 bases in between. The CDR3 totals 15 residues.

This clone was observed once. The CDR3 protein is CASSSRDGPYEQYF. The DNA of the CDR3 is TGTGCCAGCAGCTCCCGGGACGGGCCCTACGAGCAGTACTTC. The chain has TRBV5-6 and TRBJ2-7, with D perhaps given as TRBD1 or TRBD2 (5 bases each). CDR3 length: 14 amino acids. V lost 3 bases and J 2 bases, leaving 12 bases between the germline ends. The V gene's germline CDR1 is SGHDT and CDR2 YYEEEE.

This clone was counted ten times or more. The chain couples TRBV14 to TRBJ2-4; maybe TRBD2 (5 bases). Per germline, CDR1 SGHDN and CDR2 FVKESK. V lost 3 bases, J lost 7 bases, and 19 bases lay in between. This CDR3 comprises 16 residues. CDR3 sequence: CASSHMSTRFRNIQYF. DNA of the CDR3: TGTGCCAGCAGCCACATGTCCACTAGATTTCGGAACATTCAGTACTTC. Full variable domain (outside the CDR3, taken from reference TRBV14 and TRBJ2-4): EAGVTQFPSHSVIEKGQTVTLRCDPISGHDNLYWYRRVMGKEIKFLLHFVKESKQDESGMPNNRFLAERTGGTYSTLKVQPAELEDSGVYFCASSHMSTRFRNIQYFGAGTRLSVL.

This clone was detected ten times or more. The rearrangement uses TRBV9 and TRBJ1-2; 7 positions agree with TRBD1. Germline CDR1 and CDR2: SGDLS and YYNGEE. This CDR3 region has 14 residues. Unmatched junction bases numbered 7, after V lost 4 bases and J lost 4 bases. CDR3 protein: CASSRQGQTYGYTF. CDR3 DNA: TGTGCCAGCAGCCGACAGGGACAGACCTATGGCTACACCTTC.

This clone has a count of ten or more. The V gene is TRBV7-2, the J gene TRBJ1-1; D is unresolved. The CDR3 consists of 13 residues. Between the trimmed V and J ends, which lost 5 bases and 5 bases, there was a span of 12 bases. Germline V lookup: CDR1 SGHTA, CDR2 FQGNSA. CDR3 sequence: CASSPFRETEAFF. The CDR3 nucleotides read TGTGCCAGCAGCCCCTTCCGAGAGACTGAAGCTTTCTTT.

This clone is categorized as medium-sized. This chain joins TRBV28 and TRBJ1-3, with D uncertain. The CDR3 consists of 14 residues. Between the trimmed V and J ends, which lost 4 bases and 0 bases, there was a span of 7 bases. CDR1 and CDR2 (germline): MDHEN, SYDVKM. CDR3: CASSSHSSGNTIYF. The CDR3 nucleotides read TGTGCCAGCAGTTCACACAGCTCTGGAAACACCATATATTTT. The full variable domain, with the rest looked up from reference TRBV28 and TRBJ1-3, is DVKVTQSSRYLVKRTGEKVFLECVQDMDHENMFWYRQDPGLGLRLIYFSYDVKMKEKGDIPEGYSVSREKKERFSLILESASTNQTSMYLCASSSHSSGNTIYFGEGSWLTVV.